This T cell receptor (beta chain) emerged from a study of shared clonotypes between healthy human individuals. Broader study findings: Generally, estimated richness proved larger in naive subsets than it did in memory subsets. All-four-donor shared clonotypes had higher generation probabilities than non-shared clonotypes did. The sole specimen, blood, was sampled, and tissue repertoires likely differ. Sharing across four donors was highest in naive CD4 (roughly 5%) and lowest in memory CD8 (roughly 0.4%).

The assay was immunoSEQ multiplex PCR, and TCRdb's table has in-frame clones only and misses some. The sample lists 2 million to 2.5 million clones; about 95% were seen once. Cells designated naive CD8 were CD45RO-negative and were positively selected for CCR7, with terminally differentiated effector memory CD45RA+ cells excluded. CDR1 and CDR2 from the germline V gene are ENHRY and SYGVKD. V was shortened by 6 bases and J by 5 bases, with 17 bases between the two germline ends. The length of the CDR3 is 14 residues. As to this clone: The target antigen is unknown.

The V gene is TRBV10-3, the J gene TRBJ2-7, with TRBD2 as a possible D gene (6 bases). This clonotype was obtained from a man aged 18 to 35 in good health. Sequences were obtained from naive CD8+ T cells sorted from blood. CDR3 DNA: TGTGCCATCAGAGACCCCGGGACTCGAGACGAGCAGTACTTC. Its translation: CAIRDPGTRDEQYF.